The 13 T cell receptor beta chains given below trace back to one sample, sequenced in a study of T cell clones after liver transplantation. Libraries were prepared by immunoSEQ multiplex PCR; TCRdb keeps only in-frame clonotypes and omits some of them. The table records under 7,000 clones, about 80% of them present only once. The input for sequencing was CD8+ T cells from blood, taken 24 months after liver transplant. These receptors all stem from a human patient who received a liver transplant. Some T cells could come from the graft donor.

The rearrangement joins TRBV10-3 to TRBJ2-1, with TRBD2 matching over 12 bases. The CDR3 consists of 16 residues. CDR1 is ENHRY and CDR2 is SYGVKD in the germline V gene. Trimming took 3 bases from V and 6 from J; bases not matched to a gene: 6. CDR3 sequence: CAISEEWTSGANEQFF. The CDR3 DNA follows: TGTGCCATCAGTGAAGAGTGGACTAGCGGGGCCAATGAGCAGTTCTTC.

This rearrangement joins TRBV2 to TRBJ1-2; no clear D gene. V lost 4 bases and J 3 bases, leaving 12 bases between the germline ends. CDR3 length: 14 amino acids. Per germline, CDR1 SNHLY and CDR2 FYNNEI. The CDR3 protein is CASSGGEAHYGYTF. The CDR3, as DNA: TGTGCCAGCAGTGGTGGGGAGGCGCACTATGGCTACACCTTC.

The CDR3 loop is CASSLFQGASSDNEQFF. CDR3 nucleotide sequence: TGTGCCAGCAGTTTGTTCCAGGGGGCGAGTTCTGACAATGAGCAGTTCTTC. V and J are TRBV28 and TRBJ2-1; TRBD1 matches at 8 bases. J lost 5 bases, V lost 3 bases, and 12 bases had no gene match. Germline-derived CDR1 and CDR2 are MDHEN and SYDVKM. The CDR3 extends over 17 amino acids. The complete variable domain, with remaining parts taken from reference TRBV28 and TRBJ2-1, reads DVKVTQSSRYLVKRTGEKVFLECVQDMDHENMFWYRQDPGLGLRLIYFSYDVKMKEKGDIPEGYSVSREKKERFSLILESASTNQTSMYLCASSLFQGASSDNEQFFGPGTRLTVL.

The CDR3 sequence: CASGVPGGNEAFF. Here the CDR3 DNA reads TGTGCTAGTGGTGTTCCTGGAGGGAATGAAGCTTTCTTT. The V gene is TRBV12-5, the J gene TRBJ1-1; no clear D gene. The CDR3 length is 13 residues. V gave up 5 bases and J gave up 7 bases, with 14 bases separating them. Germline V gene sequence: CDR1 LGHNT, CDR2 FRNRAP.

V usage is TRBV7-3 and J usage is TRBJ2-5; D may correspond to TRBD1 or TRBD2 (5 bases each). The V end was cut by 5 bases, the J end by 3 bases, with 10 bases between. The CDR3 is made up of 13 amino acids. The germline gives CDR1 SGHTA, CDR2 FQGTGA. DNA for the CDR3: TGTGCCAGCAGCAACCGGGACGAAGAGACCCAGTACTTC. Translated: CASSNRDEETQYF.

The chain has TRBV21-1 and TRBJ2-3; the tabulated D call, TRBD2, remains unverified against the DNA. TRBV21-1 is a pseudogene. The CDR3 runs to 15 residues. The CDR3, as DNA: TGTGCCAGCAGCAAAGAGGCGGGAGGCCCGGATACGCAGTATTTT. Encoded protein: CASSKEAGGPDTQYF.

The genes are TRBV4-2 and TRBJ1-1; D is perhaps TRBD1 (5 bases). Germline CDR1 is LGHNA and CDR2 is YNFKEQ. CDR3 length equals 15 residues. The germline V and J ends were trimmed by 1 base and 1 base, with 10 bases remaining between them. The CDR3 loop is CASSQVQGQNTEAFF. For the CDR3, the DNA is TGTGCCAGCAGCCAAGTTCAGGGCCAGAACACTGAAGCTTTCTTT.

The CDR3 nucleotides read TGTGCCAGCAGTTTGACGGGACTGGGCTCTGGGGCCAACGTCCTGACTTTC. It is translated as CASSLTGLGSGANVLTF. The rearrangement joins TRBV27 to TRBJ2-6, with D tentatively TRBD2 (6 bases). The CDR3 totals 17 residues. V lost 3 bases to trimming and J lost 0 bases, with 12 bases between them. In germline, CDR1 is MNHEY, CDR2 SMNVEV (reference sequence).

This clone was picked up one time. The chain employs TRBV5-1 and TRBJ2-7; TRBD2 is a possible D gene (6 bases). The CDR3 extends over 16 amino acids. The germline gives CDR1 SGHRS, CDR2 YFSETQ. Deletions cut 0 bases from V and 4 bases from J, with 17 bases between. CDR3 sequence: CASSLVVGRGRYEQYF. The DNA of the CDR3 is TGCGCCAGCAGCTTGGTGGTAGGGCGGGGTAGGTACGAGCAGTACTTC.

The chain combines TRBV10-3 with TRBJ1-2; 12 bases fit TRBD1. The germline gives CDR1 ENHRY, CDR2 SYGVKD. CDR3 length: 15 amino acids. Trimming cost V 10 bases and J 8 bases; bases outside gene matches: 14. The CDR3 protein is CANRGGDRGQEGYTF. In DNA, the CDR3 is TGTGCCAACCGTGGTGGGGACAGGGGGCAGGAAGGCTACACCTTC.

The gene calls are TRBV28 and TRBJ1-2; 8 bases are a match to TRBD1. The CDR3 is made up of 14 amino acids. Germline V gene lookup returns CDR1 MDHEN and CDR2 SYDVKM. The J segment lost 2 bases and the V segment lost 6 bases, leaving 5 bases of the junction unmatched. CDR3 bases: TGTGCCAGCAGAGTCCAGGGGGCGAACTATGGCTACACCTTC. Amino acid sequence: CASRVQGANYGYTF.

The chain joins TRBV4-1 to TRBJ2-7, with 13 bases matching TRBD2. After removal of 1 base from V and 6 bases from J, the junction contained 3 bases not matched to a gene. This CDR3 has 15 residues. Per germline, CDR1 MGHRA and CDR2 YSYEKL. CDR3 coding DNA: TGCGCCAGCAGCCAAGGGACTAGCGGGAGAGCCGAGCAGTACTTC. Residues: CASSQGTSGRAEQYF.

This chain connects TRBV27 to TRBJ1-1; 10 nucleotides agree with TRBD1. Germline-derived CDR1 and CDR2 are MNHEY and SMNVEV (reference sequence). CDR3 length: 15 residues. V lost 5 bases, J lost 6 bases, and 9 bases stayed unmatched. The CDR3: CASSPTTGGRAEAFF. CDR3 nucleotides: TGTGCCAGCAGTCCGACGACAGGGGGCCGCGCTGAAGCTTTCTTT.